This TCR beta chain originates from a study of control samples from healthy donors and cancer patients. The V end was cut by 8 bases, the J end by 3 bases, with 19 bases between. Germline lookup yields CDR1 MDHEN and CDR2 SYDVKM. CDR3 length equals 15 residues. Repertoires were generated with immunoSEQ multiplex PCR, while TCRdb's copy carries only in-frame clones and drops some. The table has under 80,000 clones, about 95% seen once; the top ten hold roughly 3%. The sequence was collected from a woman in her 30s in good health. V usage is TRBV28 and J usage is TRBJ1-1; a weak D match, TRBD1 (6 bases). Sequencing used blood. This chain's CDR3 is CASRERRAGDTEAFF. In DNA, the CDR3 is TGTGCCAGCCGAGAGAGACGGGCAGGGGACACTGAAGCTTTCTTT.